These T cell receptor beta chains were read from a single sample in a study of cytomegalovirus exposure and HLA in healthy donors. The table came from immunoSEQ multiplex PCR; TCRdb's copy has only in-frame clones and leaves some out. The sample lists approximately 160,000 clones, around 82% seen once, with roughly 1.5% in the top ten. The sequenced sample consisted of PBMCs. All receptors derive from a male donor in good health and CMV-seronegative. Each CDR3 is given with its conserved first and last residue. A D gene is named only where the DNA matches it firmly. Rows give clone size only sometimes, using once, few, many, or a class for an expanded clone.

>TRBV5-4|TRBJ2-2|few|.
TGTGCCAGCAGCCTTGACACCGACAGGTCGTCAACCGGGGAGCTGTTTTTT
CASSLDTDRSSTGELFF
>TRBV11-2|TRBJ1-3|.|TRBD1
TGTGCCAGCGATCGACAGGGAGGAAACACCATATATTTT
CASDRQGGNTIYF
>TRBV27|TRBJ1-2|.|TRBD1
TGTGCCAGCAGTCCGGACAGGGGTTTCGGCTATGGCTACACCTTC
CASSPDRGFGYGYTF
>TRBV6-1|TRBJ2-3|.|.
TGTGCCAGCAGTGGGGCGGGATGGGTCACAGATACGCAGTATTTT
CASSGAGWVTDTQYF
>TRBV19|TRBJ1-2|.|TRBD1
TGTGCCAGTAGTATCCAGGGGGGCAGCTATGGCTACACCTTC
CASSIQGGSYGYTF
>TRBV6-4|TRBJ2-1|.|.
TGTGCCAGCAGTGAATTCGGGTCATTGGCAAGTGTTTACAATGAGCAGTTCTTC
CASSEFGSLASVYNEQFF
>TRBV2|TRBJ1-2|.|.
TGTGCCACAAGGGTGATGGGAAGGGGCCTTTACTATGGCTACACCTTC
CATRVMGRGLYYGYTF
>TRBV5-4|TRBJ2-5|.|TRBD2
TGTGCCAGCACCGGTCGGTCGGGGGGGGAGGAGACCCAGTACTTC
CASTGRSGGEETQYF
>TRBV19|TRBJ2-2|.|.
TGTGCCAGTAGTATATCGGCCGGGGAGCTGTTTTTT
CASSISAGELFF
>TRBV9|TRBJ2-7|.|TRBD2
TGTGCCAGCAGCGTAGAGCCTAGCGGGGGCACCTACGAGCAGTACTTC
CASSVEPSGGTYEQYF
>TRBV9|TRBJ2-3|.|.
TGTGCCAGCAGCGACTCGATAGCGTTCACAGATACGCAGTATTTT
CASSDSIAFTDTQYF
>TRBV28|TRBJ1-4|.|TRBD1
TGTGCCAGCGAAAGCGGACAGGCAACTAATGAAAAACTGTTTTTT
CASESGQATNEKLFF
>TRBV9|TRBJ2-3|once|TRBD1
TGTGCCAGCAGCGGAGGCGGGACAGGAGCCCTCACAGATACGCAGTATTTT
CASSGGGTGALTDTQYF
>TRBV7-3|TRBJ2-3|.|.
TGTGCCAGCAGCCCTAGACTCGGGGGCACAGATACGCAGTATTTT
CASSPRLGGTDTQYF
>TRBV19|TRBJ2-7|.|.
TGTGCCAGTAGTATTTCGAGCGGTGGCTACGAGCAGTACTTC
CASSISSGGYEQYF
>TRBV7-9|TRBJ2-7|few|.
TGTTCCAGCAGCCAAGCTCCCCAGACAAGCTCCTACGAGCAGTACTTC
CSSSQAPQTSSYEQYF
>TRBV5-1|TRBJ2-7|.|TRBD2
TGCGCCAGCAGCTTGTTGCTAGCGGGGGGATACGAGCAGTACTTC
CASSLLLAGGYEQYF
>TRBV19|TRBJ1-5|.|TRBD1
TGTGCCAGTATTCCGGGACAGGCTCCCTCGAAGCCCCAGCATTTT
CASIPGQAPSKPQHF
>TRBV28|TRBJ2-3|.|TRBD2
TGTGCCAGCAGTTTAGGGGGTGCGGGAGTGCATACGCAGTATTTT
CASSLGGAGVHTQYF
>TRBV9|TRBJ2-2|.|.
TGTGCCAGCAGCGTAGGAGGGCGGGCCACCGGGGAGCTGTTTTTT
CASSVGGRATGELFF
>TRBV21-1|TRBJ2-7|.|.
TGTGCCAGCAATTCAGACTACGAGCAGTACTTC
CASNSDYEQYF
>TRBV9|TRBJ2-7|few|TRBD1
TGTGCCAGCAGCGACCAGGACAGGGGGCTTATCTACGAGCAGTACTTC
CASSDQDRGLIYEQYF
>TRBV28|TRBJ1-5|.|.
TGTGCCAGCAGTCCACCCAACAGGAATCAGCCCCAGCATTTT
CASSPPNRNQPQHF
>TRBV7-3|TRBJ1-2|.|TRBD1
TGTGCCAGCAGCCCAACCCGGGACAGTCCCGATGGCTACACCTTC
CASSPTRDSPDGYTF
>TRBV5-1|TRBJ2-1|.|TRBD2
TGCGCCAGCAGCAAAGGACTAGCGGGGTATGTTGAGCAGTTCTTC
CASSKGLAGYVEQFF
>TRBV21-1|TRBJ2-3|.|.
TGTGCCAGCATCAAACAGGGGGCGTTAGATACGCAGTATTTT
CASIKQGALDTQYF
>TRBV7-9|TRBJ2-7|.|.
TGTGCCAGCAGCTTAGATCCCCGCATTGAGGGCGGAAGCTCCTACGAGCAGTACTTC
CASSLDPRIEGGSSYEQYF
>TRBV10-3|TRBJ1-1|.|.
TGTGCCACGAAGGCCGACGGACTGTACAACACTGAAGCTTTCTTT
CATKADGLYNTEAFF
>TRBV2|TRBJ1-3|.|.
TGTGCCAGCAGCCACACTACACAGGGAAACTCTGGAAACACCATATATTTT
CASSHTTQGNSGNTIYF
>TRBV19|TRBJ1-5|few|TRBD1
TGTGCCAGTACCCCCGACCGGGACAGGGCCAATCAGCCCCAGCATTTT
CASTPDRDRANQPQHF
>TRBV7-3|TRBJ2-3|.|TRBD2
TGTGCCAGCAGCCTACGCGGACTAGCGGGGGGAACAGATACGCAGTATTTT
CASSLRGLAGGTDTQYF
>TRBV19|TRBJ2-1|.|.
TGTGCCAGTAGTATGGCCCCCCTAGTTAGTGAGCAGTTCTTC
CASSMAPLVSEQFF
>TRBV11-1|TRBJ2-5|.|.
TGTGCCAGCAGCTTCCCAGGATCGGATCAAGAGACCCAGTACTTC
CASSFPGSDQETQYF
>TRBV2|TRBJ2-7|.|TRBD1
TGTGCCAGCAGAAAGGACAGGGGGCCCACTGATTACTTC
CASRKDRGPTDYF
>TRBV7-2|TRBJ2-5|.|TRBD2
TGTGCCAGCAGCTTAGTGGGTAGCGGGAGTCTGAAGACCCAGTACTTC
CASSLVGSGSLKTQYF
>TRBV5-1|TRBJ2-2|.|TRBD2
TGCGCCAGCAGCACGGGACTAGCGGAGCTCGCCGGGGAGCTGTTTTTT
CASSTGLAELAGELFF
>TRBV5-1|TRBJ1-2|.|TRBD1
TGCGCCAGCAGCCAAGCGACAGGGGGTAGCTATGGCTACACCTTC
CASSQATGGSYGYTF
>TRBV7-8|TRBJ2-3|.|.
TGTGGTCGGATGAGGGAGGTCTTCTTAGATACGCAGTATTTT
CGRMREVFLDTQYF
>TRBV11-3|TRBJ2-1|.|TRBD2
TGTGCCAGCAGGATAGCGGGAGACAATGAGCAGTTCTTC
CASRIAGDNEQFF
>TRBV5-1|TRBJ1-4|.|.
TGCGCCAGCAGACTGCAGGGTCTTAATGAAAAACTGTTTTTT
CASRLQGLNEKLFF
>TRBV6-5|TRBJ1-2|.|TRBD1
TGTGCCAGCATGGGGACAGGGAAAAGCTATGGCTACACCTTC
CASMGTGKSYGYTF
>TRBV6-5|TRBJ2-7|.|TRBD2
TGTGCCAGCAGCAACGGGGGGGAGCAGTACTTC
CASSNGGEQYF
>TRBV6-1|TRBJ2-7|few|.
TGTGCCAGCAGTGCCGACGGGTTTTCCTACGAGCAGTACTTC
CASSADGFSYEQYF
>TRBV6-5|TRBJ1-6|.|TRBD1
TGTGCCAGCGGACAGGGGTCCAATTCACCCCTCCACTTT
CASGQGSNSPLHF
>TRBV6-1|TRBJ1-1|.|TRBD1
TGTGCCAGCAGTGGTCCCGGGACAGGCCCCGGGGCTGAAGCTTTCTTT
CASSGPGTGPGAEAFF
>TRBV6-5|TRBJ1-1|.|.
TGTGCCAGCAGGGGTTCAGGGGCGGCGAACACTGAAGCTTTCTTT
CASRGSGAANTEAFF
>TRBV9|TRBJ1-5|.|TRBD1
TGTGCCAGCAGCGAGGGACAGAGGCGAAAGCCCCAGCATTTT
CASSEGQRRKPQHF
>TRBV29-1|TRBJ1-2|.|.
TGCAGCGGGGGCGGGGGGGCAGGGGGCTACACCTTC
CSGGGGAGGYTF
>TRBV5-1|TRBJ1-1|once|.
TGCGCCAGCAGCTTGGTGCCCAGGGAAGACACTGAAGCTTTCTTT
CASSLVPREDTEAFF
>TRBV13|TRBJ2-5|.|TRBD1
TGTGCCAGCAGCAAAAACAGGGGGGAGACCCAGTACTTC
CASSKNRGETQYF
>TRBV5-1|TRBJ2-1|.|.
TGCGCCAGCAGCCCCCGCGGGACCCCTGGGGATGAGCAGTTCTTC
CASSPRGTPGDEQFF
>TRBV7-2|TRBJ2-2|.|.
TGTGCCAGCACACATGCGAACACCGGGGAGCTGTTTTTT
CASTHANTGELFF
>TRBV15|TRBJ2-6|.|.
TGTGCCACCAGCAGAGGGGACAACTCTGGGGCCAACGTCCTGACTTTC
CATSRGDNSGANVLTF
>TRBV5-1|TRBJ1-2|.|.
TGCGCCAGCAGCTTGATACAGTTAGGGGATGGCTACACCTTC
CASSLIQLGDGYTF
>TRBV4-3|TRBJ2-7|.|TRBD2
TGCGCCAGCAGCCAGGACTACGGGGAGGGACTAGCTGTCGAGCAGTACTTC
CASSQDYGEGLAVEQYF
>TRBV7-9|TRBJ2-2|.|.
TGTGCCAGTTGGCTCGGGGGGAACACCGGGGAGCTGTTTTTT
CASWLGGNTGELFF
>TRBV10-3|TRBJ2-5|.|TRBD1
TGTGCCATCAGTGGGGGGACAGGGAAAGAGACCCAGTACTTC
CAISGGTGKETQYF
>TRBV19|TRBJ2-3|.|.
TGTGCCAGTAGTAAGACAGTACCTAGCACAGATACGCAGTATTTT
CASSKTVPSTDTQYF